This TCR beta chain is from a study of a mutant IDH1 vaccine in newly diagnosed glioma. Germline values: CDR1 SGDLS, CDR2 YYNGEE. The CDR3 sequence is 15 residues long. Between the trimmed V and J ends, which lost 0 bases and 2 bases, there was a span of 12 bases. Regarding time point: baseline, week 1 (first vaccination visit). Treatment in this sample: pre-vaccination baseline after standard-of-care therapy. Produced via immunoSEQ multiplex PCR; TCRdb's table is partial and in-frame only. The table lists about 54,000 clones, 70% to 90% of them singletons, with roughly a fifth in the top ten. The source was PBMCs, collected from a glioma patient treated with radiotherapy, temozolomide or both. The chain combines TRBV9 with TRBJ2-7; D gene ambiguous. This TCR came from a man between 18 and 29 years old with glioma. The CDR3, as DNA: TGTGCCAGCAGCGTAGAATCAGGAACAGCCTACGAGCAGTACTTC. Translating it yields CASSVESGTAYEQYF.